This entry concerns a single T cell receptor beta chain. Its antigen is currently unknown. The data stem from a study of graft-versus-host responses after intestinal transplantation. For the study at large: All recipients were transplanted with multivisceral, liver-intestinal, or isolated intestinal grafts. Recipients across the board were started on anti-thymocyte globulin induction, then kept on tacrolimus and steroids for two to four years.

Sequenced by immunoSEQ multiplex PCR; TCRdb stores in-frame clones only, minus some. Of approximately 89,000 clones listed, 85% to 95% are singletons. This CDR3 comprises 13 residues. Germline V gives CDR1 SGHRS, CDR2 YFSETQ. Trimming cost V 0 bases and J 4 bases, with 7 bases left between them. Findings and caveats of the study: Subjects displaying graft-donor T cell macrochimerism possessed elevated graft-versus-host to host-versus-graft clonal ratios inside allografts.

The chain joins TRBV5-1 to TRBJ1-1; D perhaps matches TRBD1 (5 bases). This material consisted of unstimulated CD8+ T cells sorted from spleen or lymph node cells, taken before transplant. This TCR was recovered from a human donor who was the organ donor for an intestinal transplant. CDR3 bases: TGCGCCAGCAGCTTGGGGGGCAGCACTGAAGCTTTCTTT. Protein: CASSLGGSTEAFF.